This T cell receptor beta chain was captured in a study of beta chain features in type 1 diabetes. Study conclusions and caveats: Within patients, naive, central memory and Treg TCRB repertoires seemed more similar than within healthy donors. Among all four CD4+ subsets, Type 1 diabetes patients had TCRB CDR3s that were moderately but significantly shorter.

This clone was seen only a few times. The antigen is undetermined. cDNA synthesis used the whole RNA isolate, giving expressed TCRB sequences. The protocol was immunoSEQ multiplex PCR, while the TCRdb copy is restricted to in-frame clones and leaves out a portion. The sample shows roughly 310,000 clones, more than 9.5% of them seen only once. Germline-derived CDR1 and CDR2 are SGHTA and FQGNSA. Unmatched junction bases numbered 3, after V lost 4 bases and J lost 2 bases. The CDR3 contains 15 residues. The receptor was isolated from a woman in her thirties in good health. Sequenced input: naive CD4+ T cells from blood. The chain couples TRBV7-2 to TRBJ2-1; 9 bases match TRBD1. The CDR3 nucleotides are TGTGCCAGCAGCTCAAACAGGGGGCCCTACAATGAGCAGTTCTTC. It encodes CASSSNRGPYNEQFF.